The source of this T cell receptor beta chain is a study of T-cell reconstitution after alpha-beta-depleted transplantation in children. A TCRbeta library incorporating unique molecular identifiers was prepared. A single record per CDR3 protein comes from TCRdb applying MiXCR to the PCR reads. The data show some 600,000 distinct CDR3 sequences, over 15% seen once. The ends lost 0 bases at V and 2 bases at J; junction bases unmatched: 8. CDR3 length: 16 amino acids. CDR1 DFQATT and CDR2 SNEGSKA come from the germline V gene (reference sequence). This clonotype appeared many times. This chain links TRBV20-1 with TRBJ1-1; TRBD1 matches at 8 bases. Sequences were derived from PBMCs from the stem cell graft donor, sampled from the stem cell graft. This clonotype was obtained from a human donor who donated a stem cell graft to a child with acute myeloid leukemia. The CDR3 region is CSAREGRGRRNTEAFF. The DNA of the CDR3 is TGCAGTGCTAGAGAGGGCAGGGGGCGAAGAAACACTGAAGCTTTCTTT.